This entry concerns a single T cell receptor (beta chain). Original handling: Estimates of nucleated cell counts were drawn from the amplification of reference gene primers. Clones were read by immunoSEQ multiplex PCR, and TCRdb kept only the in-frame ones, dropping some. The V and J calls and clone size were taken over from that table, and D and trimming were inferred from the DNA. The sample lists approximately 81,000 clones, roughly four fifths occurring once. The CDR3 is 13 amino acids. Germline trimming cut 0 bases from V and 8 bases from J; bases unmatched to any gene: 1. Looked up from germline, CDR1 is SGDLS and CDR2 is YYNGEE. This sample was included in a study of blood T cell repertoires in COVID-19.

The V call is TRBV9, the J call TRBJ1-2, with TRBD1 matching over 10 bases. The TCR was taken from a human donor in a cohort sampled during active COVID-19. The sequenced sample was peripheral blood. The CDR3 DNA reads TGTGCCAGCAGCGTAGGGGACAGGGGCGGCTACACCTTC. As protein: CASSVGDRGGYTF.